The entry below gives a single T cell receptor beta chain sequence along with its context. Its antigen is undetermined. This sample stems from a study of identical twins. General study points: Part of the zero-insertion signal could reflect confounding by invariant MAIT and iNKT cells. Excess low generation probability was seen in twin-shared out-of-frame alpha sequences.

Unique molecular identifiers were present on the cDNA, and a universal primer site came from template switching. TCRdb independently ran MiXCR on the 5' RACE reads; one entry per CDR3 protein. The sample includes 250,000 to 350,000 distinct CDR3 sequences, about 8.3% of them seen just once. From germline, CDR1 is SGHVS and CDR2 FNYEAQ. There are 15 residues in the CDR3. V trimming: 1 base; J trimming: 6 bases; junction bases outside the gene matches: 1. This sample also belongs to another study, concerning yellow fever vaccine responses in identical twins.

The genes are TRBV7-6 and TRBJ2-2; TRBD1 agrees at 11 bases. Sequencing was done on a sample of memory (CD45RO+) T cells sorted from blood. The source of this sequence is a woman aged 18-29 years in good health. The CDR3 DNA is TGTGCCAGCAGCTTAGGGACAGGGGGCCCCGGGGAGCTGTTTTTT. This codes for CASSLGTGGPGELFF.